Below are 9 T cell receptor beta chains sequenced from a single sample in a study of T cell responses to AZD1222 COVID-19 vaccine. Libraries were prepared by immunoSEQ multiplex PCR; TCRdb keeps only in-frame clonotypes and omits some of them. The sample contains roughly 190,000 clones, approximately 90% of which appear only once. The sequenced sample was peripheral blood, obtained on day 0 of AZD1222 vaccination. Every receptor here comes from an adult in good health.

CDR3 residues: CASSELEGGNEQFF. The CDR3 nucleotides read TGTGCCAGCAGCGAGTTAGAGGGAGGGAATGAGCAGTTCTTC. This chain joins TRBV6-4 and TRBJ2-1; 7 bases fit TRBD2. This CDR3 region has 14 residues. V dropped 6 bases and J dropped 7; count of bases not matched to a gene: 9. CDR1 and CDR2 from the germline V gene are MRHNA and SNTAGT.

This clone was recorded once. This chain's CDR3 is CASSPPAPVGELFF. The CDR3 nucleotides read TGTGCCAGCTCACCACCGGCGCCAGTCGGGGAGCTGTTTTTT. The V and J genes are TRBV18 and TRBJ2-2, with D unresolved. Trimming took 0 bases from V and 7 from J, leaving 9 bases between them. CDR1 and CDR2 from the germline V gene are KGHSH and LQKENI. CDR3 size: 14 residues.

The chain links TRBV9 to TRBJ2-7; no firm D call. The CDR3 is made up of 12 amino acids. In germline, CDR1 is SGDLS, CDR2 YYNGEE. V lost 1 base, J lost 5 bases, and 7 bases lay in between. CDR3: CASSVRGNEQYF. As DNA, the CDR3 is TGTGCCAGCAGCGTACGAGGAAACGAGCAGTACTTC.

The chain combines TRBV12-3 or TRBV12-4 with TRBJ1-5; D call uncertain. V lost 3 bases and J 2 bases, leaving 5 bases between the germline ends. This CDR3 contains 13 residues. DNA of the CDR3: TGTGCCAGCAGTTTCAACGGCAATCAGCCCCAGCATTTT. Its translation: CASSFNGNQPQHF.

This chain joins TRBV5-1 and TRBJ2-7, with 9 bases that match TRBD1. Germline values: CDR1 SGHRS, CDR2 YFSETQ. This CDR3 spans 13 amino acids. V was pared by 2 bases and J by 7 bases, with 4 bases of the junction left unmatched. The CDR3 is CASSFSGQGEQYF. DNA for the CDR3: TGCGCCAGCAGCTTCTCGGGACAGGGTGAGCAGTACTTC.

J is TRBJ1-3 and V is TRBV7-7, with D unclear. Germline V gives CDR1 SSHAT, CDR2 FNYEAQ (reference sequence). V was cut by 1 base and J by 3 bases, with 10 bases left in between. The CDR3 runs 15 residues. The CDR3 sequence: CASSLDSSLGNTIYF. The CDR3 coding sequence is TGTGCCAGCAGCTTAGACAGCTCGCTTGGAAACACCATATATTTT.

This chain joins TRBV18 and TRBJ1-2, with 10 bases lining up with TRBD1. Per the germline V gene, CDR1 is KGHSH and CDR2 is LQKENI. This CDR3 comprises 16 residues. The V gene end was trimmed by 2 bases and the J gene end by 5 bases; junction bases not matched to a gene: 8. The CDR3 loop reads CASSPVIPGQGYGYTF. The CDR3 DNA sequence: TGTGCCAGCTCACCAGTGATACCGGGACAGGGGTATGGCTACACCTTC.

The chain links TRBV7-8 to TRBJ2-7; D remains ambiguous. This CDR3 has 13 residues. Trimming removed 4 bases at V and 6 bases at J, with 13 bases between. Germline V gene data show CDR1 as SGHVS and CDR2 as FQNEAQ. CDR3 DNA: TGTGCCAGCAGCTCCCAAACATGGGGCGAGCAGTACTTC. Amino acids: CASSSQTWGEQYF.

This chain links TRBV2 with TRBJ2-1; weak D call: TRBD1 (7 bases). Germline V CDR1 and CDR2: SNHLY, FYNNEI. CDR3 size: 12 residues. Between the trimmed V and J ends, which lost 5 bases and 7 bases, there was a span of 9 bases. CDR3 nucleotide sequence: TGTGCCAGCAGTCCAGGGGGGAATGAGCAGTTCTTC. It specifies CASSPGGNEQFF.